A single sample gave rise to the 4 T cell receptor beta chains below, sequenced in a study of radiotherapy plus CTLA-4 blockade in lung cancer listed by TCRdb under 2018. Receptors were amplified or captured by the immunoSEQ multiplex PCR assay. In its TCRdb copy, this immuneACCESS table keeps in-frame sequences only and misses some clones. Where compared with another copy, unresolved V genes explain less than half of these, and the others have no known cause. In this sample the table shows 80,000 or so clones, roughly 80% of which occur a single time. The ten largest clones represent about 0.79% of the sample. The specimen comprised peripheral blood, sampled from a patient treated with radiotherapy plus ipilimumab. These receptors all stem from a human donor with non-small cell lung cancer who had stable disease on radiotherapy plus ipilimumab.

The CDR3 spells CASSYQGTLYNEQFF. CDR3 in DNA: TGTGCCAGCAGCTATCAGGGGACTCTATACAATGAGCAGTTCTTC. The V and J genes are TRBV7-3 and TRBJ2-1; D assignment may be TRBD1 or TRBD2 (6 bases each). V was pared by 4 bases and J by 4 bases, with 14 bases between. Germline CDR1 reads SGHTA; CDR2 reads FQGTGA. This CDR3 comprises 15 residues. The variable domain in full, with the rest retrieved from reference TRBV7-3 and TRBJ2-1, is GAGVSQTPSNKVTEKGKYVELRCDPISGHTALYWYRQSLGQGPEFLIYFQGTGAADDSGLPNDRFFAVRPEGSVSTLKIQRTERGDSAVYLCASSYQGTLYNEQFFGPGTRLTVL.

In its sample, this clone was seen once. The chain employs TRBV11-3 and TRBJ1-6, with TRBD1 as a possible D gene (6 bases). The germline V gene has CDR1 SGHNT and CDR2 YENEEA. V was shortened by 8 bases and J by 8 bases, with 13 bases between the two germline ends. The CDR3 has 13 amino acids. This CDR3 reads CASGRQADSPLHF. Here the CDR3 DNA reads TGTGCCAGCGGCCGACAGGCGGATTCACCCCTCCACTTT.

CDR3: CASSPLLSYNEQFF. DNA of the CDR3: TGTGCCAGCAGTCCCCTACTCTCCTACAATGAGCAGTTCTTC. V and J are TRBV6-5 and TRBJ2-1, with D uncertain. CDR1 is MNHEY, CDR2 SVGAGI, per germline. V lost 5 bases to trimming and J lost 0 bases, with 8 bases between them. The CDR3 contains 14 residues.

The chain uses TRBV11-2 and TRBJ2-1; TRBD2 aligns across 12 bases. This CDR3 comprises 17 residues. V shed 0 bases, J shed 8 bases, and the junction held 8 bases outside the gene matches. CDR1 is SGHAT and CDR2 is FQNNGV in the germline V gene. CDR3 bases: TGTGCCAGCAGCTTAGATGCCCGACTAGCGGGAGCTGATGAGCAGTTCTTC. As protein: CASSLDARLAGADEQFF. Full variable domain (outside the CDR3, taken from reference TRBV11-2 and TRBJ2-1): EAGVAQSPRYKIIEKRQSVAFWCNPISGHATLYWYQQILGQGPKLLIQFQNNGVVDDSQLPKDRFSAERLKGVDSTLKIQPAKLEDSAVYLCASSLDARLAGADEQFFGPGTRLTVL.